This T cell receptor beta chain was identified during a study of blood T cell repertoires in COVID-19. About the research overall: COVID-19 samples, acute and convalescent, were from the United States, Italy and Spain. In each case, the material was cDNA or gDNA derived from T cells, B-cell-depleted T cells, or PBMCs.

Between the trimmed V and J ends, which lost 1 base and 6 bases, there was a span of 21 bases. This CDR3 has 18 residues. Germline CDR1 ENHRY, CDR2 SYGVKD. Assay used: immunoSEQ multiplex PCR; TCRdb lists only in-frame clones, some missing. The sample carries some 270,000 clones, about 89% recorded once. This chain links TRBV10-3 with TRBJ1-4; weak D call: TRBD1 (6 bases). The origin of this receptor is an older woman who had recovered from COVID-19. Input material: peripheral blood. The CDR3 spells CAISELGQPGSGYEKLFF. In DNA form, the CDR3 reads TGTGCCATCAGTGAGTTAGGACAGCCGGGAAGTGGATATGAAAAACTGTTTTTT.